The clone carrying this TCR beta chain was counted ten times or more. Its antigen is still unknown. This entry comes from a study of T cell repertoires in cytomegalovirus infection. For the study at large: Indications of both CMV infection and matching HLA type were provided by public TCR beta signatures.

Study observations and caveats: It was HLA-C-restricted CMV-specific TCR beta clonotypes that dominated the response ex vivo. The cumulative frequency of public TCR beta families identified carriers of CMV plus the relevant HLA.

Deletions cut 1 base from V and 4 bases from J, with 9 bases between. The CDR3 loop spans 14 amino acids. Germline-derived CDR1 and CDR2 are SGHTA and FQGNSA. TCRdb re-analysed the reads in MiXCR, keeping a single row per CDR3 protein. This table has under 250,000 distinct CDR3 sequences, about 7% appearing once. The chain employs TRBV7-2 and TRBJ2-3, with a tentative D call TRBD1 (6 bases). The TCR was taken from a human donor in good health (CMV status not recorded). Some clones in this sample may be carry-over from other donors' samples. Material for sequencing was PBMCs. This chain's CDR3 is CASSLEAGADTQYF. As DNA, the CDR3 is TGTGCCAGCAGCTTAGAAGCAGGGGCAGATACGCAGTATTTT.